This is a list of T cell receptor beta chains from one sample in a study of blood T cell repertoires in COVID-19. Some clones are missing from TCRdb's copy, which holds only in-frame ones; the method was immunoSEQ multiplex PCR. This table has approximately 69,000 clones, roughly three quarters appearing once. Sequencing was performed on peripheral blood. These receptors were taken from a man aged 60 to 75 with acute or convalescent COVID-19. The CDR3 runs from the conserved cysteine through the conserved F or W. A D gene is named only where the DNA matches it firmly. Not all rows give a size; the values are once, few, many and, for expanded clones, a class.

few	TRBV27	TRBD1	TRBJ2-4	TGTGCCAGCAGTTCGAACCTCGGACAGGGTGTGAACATTCAGTACTTC	CASSSNLGQGVNIQYF
-	TRBV7-2	-	TRBJ1-4	TGTGCCAGCAGCCCCCAGCGGGGCGGAGGGGAAAAACTGTTTTTT	CASSPQRGGGEKLFF
once	TRBV27	-	TRBJ2-7	TGTGCCAGCAGCTGGACATTTTCCTACGAGCAGTACTTC	CASSWTFSYEQYF
-	TRBV5-1	TRBD2	TRBJ2-2	TGCGCCAGCAGCACGCTTAGCGGGGGGACTGGGGAGCTGTTTTTT	CASSTLSGGTGELFF
-	TRBV7-2	TRBD1	TRBJ1-3	TGTGCCAGCAGCCTTTCGACAGGGAGCGGAAACACCATATATTTT	CASSLSTGSGNTIYF
-	TRBV19	TRBD1	TRBJ1-5	TGTGCCAGTAGAGGGGGACAGACACCCAATCAGCCCCAGCATTTT	CASRGGQTPNQPQHF
-	TRBV29-1	TRBD1	TRBJ2-3	TGCAGCGTTGCCGGGACAGGCGGCACAGATACGCAGTATTTT	CSVAGTGGTDTQYF
-	TRBV2	TRBD1	TRBJ1-2	TGTGCCAGCAGTGACCGGGGGACAGTACCCTATGGCTACACCTTC	CASSDRGTVPYGYTF
few	TRBV5-1	-	TRBJ2-2	TGCGCCAGCAGAGAGGGACACCTTACCGCCGGGGAGCTGTTTTTT	CASREGHLTAGELFF
-	TRBV6-5	TRBD2	TRBJ2-7	TGTGCCAGCAGAACTAGCGTCAAATCCTACGAGCAGTACTTC	CASRTSVKSYEQYF
-	TRBV1	-	TRBJ2-1	TGCACCAGCAGCCGGAAGGGACAGAGCTCCTACAATGAGCAGTTCTTC	CTSSRKGQSSYNEQFF
-	TRBV4-3	-	TRBJ1-6	TGCGCCAGCAGCCAAGATATTCCCAGCCGGGGATGGGTTAGTAATTCACCCCTCCACTTT	CASSQDIPSRGWVSNSPLHF
-	TRBV29-1	-	TRBJ1-1	TGCAGCGTTGAGAGGAAGGTTGCTGAAGCTTTCTTT	CSVERKVAEAFF
-	TRBV4-3	-	TRBJ2-2	TGCGCCCCCAGCCGGCAGGGAGGCCCCACCGGGGAGCTGTTTTTT	CAPSRQGGPTGELFF
once	TRBV7-2	-	TRBJ1-4	TGTGCCAGCAGCTTAGCGTACCGGGCGGGTGAAAAACTGTTTTTT	CASSLAYRAGEKLFF
-	TRBV5-1	-	TRBJ1-4	TGCGCCAGCAGCTTGGGGGCAGGGGATTATGAAAAACTGTTTTTT	CASSLGAGDYEKLFF
-	TRBV25-1	-	TRBJ1-5	TGTGCCAGCAGTTCAACGGGGGGGTTCAATCAGCCCCAGCATTTT	CASSSTGGFNQPQHF
-	TRBV19	-	TRBJ1-3	TGTGCCAGTAGCGTAGCCAGAATTAAAACCTCTGGAAACACCATATATTTT	CASSVARIKTSGNTIYF
-	TRBV27	TRBD1	TRBJ1-5	TGTGCCTCGTCCAGACAGGGAAATCAGCCCCAGCATTTT	CASSRQGNQPQHF
-	TRBV6-2/TRBV6-3	TRBD1	TRBJ1-1	TGTGCCAGCAGTACCTCGTCCCAGGGACAGGGGGCTGGGGACACTGAAGCTTTCTTT	CASSTSSQGQGAGDTEAFF
few	TRBV7-2	-	TRBJ1-6	TGTGCCAGCAGCTTAGGGGAGGTCACCCTCCACTTT	CASSLGEVTLHF
-	TRBV7-9	-	TRBJ1-2	TGTGCCAGCAGCTTAGCGTCCCATCAGATGAACTTC	CASSLASHQMNF
-	TRBV23-1	TRBD2	TRBJ2-7	TGCGCCAGCAGTCAACCAGGGACTAGCGGGGAGAACTACGAGCAGTACTTC	CASSQPGTSGENYEQYF
-	TRBV5-1	TRBD1	TRBJ2-1	TGCGCCAGCAGCTCGGGACAGGACAATGAGCAGTTCTTC	CASSSGQDNEQFF
-	TRBV19	-	TRBJ1-5	TGTGCCTCGAGGGGGGGTTTGGGCAATCAGCCCCAGCATTTT	CASRGGLGNQPQHF
-	TRBV7-3	-	TRBJ2-2	TGTGCCAGCAGAAGTGTGGGGGGTTTAAACACCGGGGAGCTGTTTTTT	CASRSVGGLNTGELFF
-	TRBV19	TRBD2	TRBJ2-5	TGTGCCAGTAGTATAGTAAGCGGGGGGTCTGGGGAGACCCAGTACTTC	CASSIVSGGSGETQYF
-	TRBV4-1	-	TRBJ2-7	TGCGCCAGCAGCCAATCAAGGCGGCGGCGGTACGAGCAGTACTTC	CASSQSRRRRYEQYF
-	TRBV4-2	-	TRBJ2-6	TGTGCCAGCAGCCAACAAGCAGGGTCTGGGGCCAACGTCCTGACTTTC	CASSQQAGSGANVLTF
once	TRBV4-1	-	TRBJ1-4	TGCGCCAGCAGCCAAAGGAGGCTGCCAAGGTGGGAAGTTGAAAAACTGTTTTTT	CASSQRRLPRWEVEKLFF
-	TRBV5-5	-	TRBJ2-5	TGTGCCAGCAGCTTGGCACGGGGGTCGTGGGAGACCCAGTACTTC	CASSLARGSWETQYF
-	TRBV30	-	TRBJ1-2	TGTGCCTGGAGTCCTGGGACACCATATGGCTACACCTTC	CAWSPGTPYGYTF
-	TRBV5-8	TRBD1	TRBJ1-5	TGTGCCAGCAGCTTCCGTAAAGAGGACAGGGTCAATCAGCCCCAGCATTTT	CASSFRKEDRVNQPQHF
-	TRBV5-1	-	TRBJ2-5	TGCGCCAGCAGCCCCGGGGGAACGGAGACCCAGTACTTC	CASSPGGTETQYF
-	TRBV4-3	-	TRBJ1-4	TGCGCCAGCAGCCAAGGCCGGGGGGATGGAAAACTGTTTTTT	CASSQGRGDGKLFF
-	TRBV7-2	-	TRBJ2-5	TGTGCCAGCAGCTTATCCCCCCAGGAGACCCAGTACTTC	CASSLSPQETQYF
-	TRBV7-2	-	TRBJ2-5	TGTGCCAGCAGCTTAGGCGCAGGCGGGGAGACCCAGTACTTC	CASSLGAGGETQYF
-	TRBV4-1	TRBD1	TRBJ1-1	TGCGCCAGCAGCCAACAAGGAGGGGGGACAGGGGGGACCTTCATGAACACTGAAGCTTTCTTT	CASSQQGGGTGGTFMNTEAFF
-	TRBV6-1	TRBD1	TRBJ1-5	TGTGCCAGCAGTGAGACTACGGGACAGGGGCACCTCCATTTT	CASSETTGQGHLHF